The next 14 T cell receptor beta chains were all read from a single sample in a study of T cell repertoires in cytomegalovirus infection. TCRdb used MiXCR to reprocess the reads, holding one entry per CDR3 protein. The repertoire holds a few hundred thousand distinct CDR3 sequences, roughly 13% seen once, with 8.8% in the top ten. Material: PBMCs. All receptors derive from a human donor in good health (CMV status not recorded). Some clones in this sample may be carry-over from other donors' samples.

This chain uses TRBV29-1 with TRBJ2-3; TRBD2 is a possible D gene (5 bases). CDR3 length equals 13 residues. In germline, CDR1 is SQVTM, CDR2 ANQGSEA. This CDR3 is CTSTGSGTDTQYF. The DNA of the CDR3 is TGCACAAGTACGGGGTCAGGCACAGATACGCAGTATTTT.

The chain joins TRBV29-1 to TRBJ1-1, with D possibly being TRBD1 (5 bases). Deletions cut 7 bases from V and 1 base from J, with 13 bases between. From germline, CDR1 is SQVTM and CDR2 ANQGSEA. The CDR3 consists of 13 residues. CDR3 amino acids: CSGARGRNTEAFF. The CDR3 DNA reads TGCAGCGGAGCCCGGGGCAGGAACACTGAAGCTTTCTTT.

This clonotype was picked up many times. The rearrangement joins TRBV7-2 to TRBJ2-5; D gene ambiguous. V gave up 4 bases and J gave up 4 bases, with 13 bases separating them. The CDR3 covers 14 residues. The V gene's germline CDR1 is SGHTA and CDR2 FQGNSA. This CDR3 is CASSSYPKAETQYF. The CDR3 nucleotides are TGTGCCAGCAGCTCCTACCCAAAGGCAGAGACCCAGTACTTC.

The table lists this clonotype with many counts. A single base separates this from a much larger clone, so it may be a read error. V is TRBV7-9 and J is TRBJ1-5, with D uncertain. This CDR3 comprises 12 residues. V was clipped by 3 bases and J by 3 bases, with 3 bases between them. Per the germline V gene, CDR1 is SEHNR and CDR2 is FQNEAQ (reference sequence). CDR3 coding DNA: TGTGCCAGCAGCTTTGACAATCAGCCCCAGCATTTT. Amino acids: CASSFDNQPQHF.

This clonotype occurred many times. The J gene is TRBJ2-1, the V gene TRBV28; a possible D gene is TRBD1 (7 bases). Germline CDR1 MDHEN, CDR2 SYDVKM. V lost 0 bases and J 9 bases, leaving 12 bases between the germline ends. The CDR3 totals 14 residues. CDR3 sequence reads: CASSLWAGGSEQFF. The CDR3 nucleotides are TGTGCCAGCAGTTTATGGGCAGGGGGGTCTGAGCAGTTCTTC.

The CDR3 region has the DNA TGTGCCAGCAGCCCTAGCGGGGTGGCCTACGAGCAGTACTTC. Its protein product is CASSPSGVAYEQYF. This chain joins TRBV7-6 and TRBJ2-7; 9 nucleotides align to TRBD2. J lost 2 bases, V lost 5 bases, and 4 bases had no gene match. Germline CDR1 reads SGHVS; CDR2 reads FNYEAQ. The CDR3 spans 14 residues.

This clonotype was recorded at least ten times. This chain joins TRBV7-2 and TRBJ2-1; D is possibly TRBD2 (5 bases). The germline gives CDR1 SGHTA, CDR2 FQGNSA. Trimming pared 5 bases from V and 8 bases from J, leaving 16 bases between. The CDR3 sequence is 14 residues long. In DNA form, the CDR3 reads TGTGCCAGCAGCCCCATCGGCGGGTCCGATGAGCAGTTCTTC. The encoded protein is CASSPIGGSDEQFF.

This clonotype was recorded at least ten times. The chain carries TRBV7-2 and TRBJ2-5; 9 nucleotides line up with TRBD1. The junction had 11 bases not matched to a gene; V was cut back by 5 bases and J by 1 base. The CDR3 has 17 residues. Germline CDR1 SGHTA, CDR2 FQGNSA. The CDR3 DNA reads TGTGCCAGCAGCCCTCTTGGGACAGGGCCCATCCAAGAGACCCAGTACTTC. Amino acids: CASSPLGTGPIQETQYF.

About this clonotype itself: Because the CDR3 is missing its conserved closing phenylalanine or tryptophan, this is likely a read error. The chain links TRBV7-2 to TRBJ2-3; D may be TRBD1 (5 bases). Germline-derived CDR1 and CDR2 are SGHTA and FQGNSA. Trimming stripped 5 bases from V and 3 bases from J, with 24 bases between. This CDR3 contains 18 residues. DNA for the CDR3: TGTGCCAGCAGCGTGCCCACCTCACAGGTGGCTCGAACAGATACGCAGTATTTG. As protein: CASSVPTSQVARTDTQYL.

The chain recombines TRBV5-1 with TRBJ2-3; D ambiguous. This CDR3 comprises 14 residues. V was trimmed by 4 bases and J by 2 bases, leaving 11 bases between them. Germline V gene data show CDR1 as SGHRS and CDR2 as YFSETQ. The CDR3 protein is CASSPPAVTDTQYF. Written as DNA, the CDR3 is TGCGCCAGCAGCCCCCCGGCGGTCACAGATACGCAGTATTTT.

Note on this clonotype: One end of the junction is discordant with germline, which a read error may explain. The V and J genes are TRBV5-3 and TRBJ1-5; D uncertain. TRBV5-3 is sorted into the ORF group, with uncertain function. This CDR3 spans 14 amino acids. CDR3 loop: CASSLVLIDQPQHF. The CDR3 DNA is TGTGCCAGCAGCTTGGTCCTTATCGATCAGCCCCAGCATTTT.

This clonotype was seen ten or more times. The V gene is TRBV7-2, the J gene TRBJ2-2; D possibly uses TRBD1 or TRBD2 (6 bases each). The CDR3 contains 15 residues. V lost 8 bases to trimming and J lost 4 bases, with 17 bases between them. Germline V lookup: CDR1 SGHTA, CDR2 FQGNSA. Here the CDR3 reads CASPGPGAITGELFF. As DNA, the CDR3 is TGTGCCAGCCCCGGGCCGGGGGCGATCACCGGGGAGCTGTTTTTT.

This clonotype was counted many times. V gene TRBV7-2 combines with J gene TRBJ1-2, with a possible D match to TRBD1 (5 bases). The CDR3 is made up of 15 amino acids. Per the germline V gene, CDR1 is SGHTA and CDR2 is FQGNSA. V was clipped by 5 bases and J by 7 bases, with 20 bases between them. CDR3 region: CASSGTGQSLSGYTF. CDR3 bases: TGTGCCAGCAGCGGGACCGGGCAGTCCTTATCTGGCTACACCTTC.

This clonotype came up many times. The chain recombines TRBV6-5 with TRBJ1-5; possible D gene TRBD1, 6 bases. The V and J ends lost 2 bases and 6 bases respectively, with 11 bases between them. The CDR3 length is 14 residues. Per germline, CDR1 MNHEY and CDR2 SVGAGI. The CDR3 coding sequence is TGTGCCAGCAGTTACATGGCAGGGGTTCAGCCCCAGCATTTT. As protein: CASSYMAGVQPQHF.